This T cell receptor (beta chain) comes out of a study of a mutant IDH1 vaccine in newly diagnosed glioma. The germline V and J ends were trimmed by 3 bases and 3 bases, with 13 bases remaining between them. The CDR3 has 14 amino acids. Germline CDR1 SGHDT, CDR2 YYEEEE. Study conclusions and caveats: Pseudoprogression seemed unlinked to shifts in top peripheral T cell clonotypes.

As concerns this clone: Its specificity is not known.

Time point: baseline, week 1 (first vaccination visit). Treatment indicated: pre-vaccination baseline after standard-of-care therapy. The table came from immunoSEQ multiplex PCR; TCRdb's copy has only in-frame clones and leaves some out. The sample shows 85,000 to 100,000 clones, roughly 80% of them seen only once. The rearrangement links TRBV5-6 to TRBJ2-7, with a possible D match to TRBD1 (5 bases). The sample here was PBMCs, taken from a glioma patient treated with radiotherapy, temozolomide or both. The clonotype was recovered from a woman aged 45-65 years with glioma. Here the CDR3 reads CASSSDQGIYEQYF. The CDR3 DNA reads TGTGCCAGCAGCTCCGATCAGGGAATCTACGAGCAGTACTTC.